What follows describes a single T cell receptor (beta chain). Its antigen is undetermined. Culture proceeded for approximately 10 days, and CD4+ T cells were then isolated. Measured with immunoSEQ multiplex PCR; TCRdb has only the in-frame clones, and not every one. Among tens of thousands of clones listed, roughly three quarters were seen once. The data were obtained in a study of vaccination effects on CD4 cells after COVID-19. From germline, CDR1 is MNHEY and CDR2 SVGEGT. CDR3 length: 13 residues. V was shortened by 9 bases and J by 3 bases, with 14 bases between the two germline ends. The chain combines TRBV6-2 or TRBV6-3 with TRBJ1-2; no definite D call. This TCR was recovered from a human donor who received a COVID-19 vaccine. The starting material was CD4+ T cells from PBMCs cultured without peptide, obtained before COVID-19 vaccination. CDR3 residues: CASCPSGDYGYTF. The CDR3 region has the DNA TGTGCCAGTTGCCCTAGTGGGGACTATGGCTACACCTTC.